The clone carrying this T cell receptor beta chain was detected ten times or more. Its specificity is unknown. Sorted libraries were derived from 800,000 to 1,000,000 CD4+ or CD8+ T cells. This entry is derived from a study of neurological immune-mediated disorders. Study-wide findings and caveats: It was HTLV-1-associated myelopathy that showed the most TCR clonal expansion, while multiple sclerosis showed the least, falling below healthy controls.

The cDNA was generated through 5'RACE incorporating 10-nucleotide random UMIs. TCRdb used MiXCR to reprocess the 5' RACE reads, holding one entry per CDR3 protein. The profile shows 15,000 to 20,000 distinct CDR3 sequences, roughly 10% of them singletons. After removal of 3 bases from V and 7 bases from J, the junction contained 13 bases not matched to a gene. The germline V gene encodes CDR1 MGHRA and CDR2 YSYEKL. This CDR3 contains 17 residues. What was sequenced was CD8+ T cells from blood. This sequence joins TRBV4-1 and TRBJ2-1, with 9 bases lining up with TRBD1. This clonotype was obtained from a woman aged 45-60 years in good health. The CDR3 DNA follows: TGCGCCAGCAGCCAGGACAGGGGCCCCCCGTATGGGAATGAGCAGTTCTTC. This encodes CASSQDRGPPYGNEQFF.